This is a list of T cell receptor beta chains from one sample in a study of blood T cell repertoires in COVID-19. Here immunoSEQ multiplex PCR was the method, and the copy in TCRdb shows in-frame clones only, minus some. The repertoire holds some 270,000 clones, with over 75% as singletons. The sample taken for sequencing was PBMCs or T cells enriched from blood (not recorded which). The receptors here all came from a woman in her thirties or forties who had been exposed to COVID-19. The CDR3 runs from the conserved cysteine through the conserved F or W. A D gene is named only where the DNA matches it firmly. A clone size is listed for some rows: how often the clone was seen (once, few, many), or a class if it is expanded.

TRBV7-3	NA	TRBJ1-5	NA	TGTGCCAGCAGCTTAACGATAGGGGGAGAGCAGCATTTT	CASSLTIGGEQHF
TRBV7-7	NA	TRBJ2-3	TRBD2	TGTGCTAGCAGCCACCGGGCGGGAGGAGGGACAGATACGCAGTATTTT	CASSHRAGGGTDTQYF
TRBV7-2	once	TRBJ1-2	TRBD1	TGTGCCAGCAGCTACCTGACAGGGTCGGGCTACACCTTC	CASSYLTGSGYTF
TRBV5-8	NA	TRBJ2-7	NA	TGTGCCAGCAGCCCGCGGTTTTGGGACAACTACGAGCAGTACTTC	CASSPRFWDNYEQYF
TRBV30	NA	TRBJ1-3	NA	TGTGCCTGGAGTGTAGACAGCTCTGGAAACACCATATATTTT	CAWSVDSSGNTIYF
TRBV6-5	NA	TRBJ2-1	TRBD2	TGTGCCAGCAGTTACAGAAGCGGGACGTCCTACAATGAGCAGTTCTTC	CASSYRSGTSYNEQFF
TRBV18	NA	TRBJ1-2	NA	TGTGCCAGCTCACCAGACTTGGGGCTACCCTATGGCTACACCTTC	CASSPDLGLPYGYTF
TRBV7-2	NA	TRBJ1-6	NA	TGTGCCAGCAGCTTAGGGCCGAATAATTCACCCCTCCACTTT	CASSLGPNNSPLHF
TRBV2	NA	TRBJ1-5	NA	TGTGCCAGCACTCAGAATAGCAATCAGCCCCAGCATTTT	CASTQNSNQPQHF
TRBV27	NA	TRBJ1-1	TRBD1	TGTGCCAGCGAACCATCAGGGGGTAAGGGCACTGAAGCTTTCTTT	CASEPSGGKGTEAFF
TRBV29-1	NA	TRBJ2-7	NA	TGCAGCGTTGGACAGGAGGTGGGCGACGAGCAGTACTTC	CSVGQEVGDEQYF
TRBV5-4	NA	TRBJ2-2	NA	TGTGCCAGCCCCTCCCAGGGGACCGGGGAGCTGTTTTTT	CASPSQGTGELFF
TRBV6-5	NA	TRBJ2-3	NA	TGTGCCAGCAGTTACTCGAATGCGGGTCCGGATACGCAGTATTTT	CASSYSNAGPDTQYF
TRBV27	NA	TRBJ2-2	NA	TGTGCCAGCAGTTTAACTGAAGCGAACACCGGGGAGCTGTTTTTT	CASSLTEANTGELFF
TRBV2	NA	TRBJ2-5	TRBD1	TGTGCCAGCAGGCCCCACACAGGGGGCGGTGAGACCCAGTACTTC	CASRPHTGGGETQYF
TRBV28	NA	TRBJ2-3	NA	TGTGCCAGCAGCCGCCCGACAGGCAGCGTAGATACGCAGTATTTT	CASSRPTGSVDTQYF
TRBV7-2	NA	TRBJ1-1	NA	TGTGCCAGCAGCTTAATGGCAGGGTACAACACTGAAGCTTTCTTT	CASSLMAGYNTEAFF
TRBV18	NA	TRBJ1-2	NA	TGTGCCAGCTCACCACGAGTTGGAGGGGCGGAGGGCTACACCTTC	CASSPRVGGAEGYTF
TRBV5-1	NA	TRBJ2-5	NA	TGTGCCAGCAGCTTCGCGCCGAACCAAGAGACCCAGTACTTC	CASSFAPNQETQYF
TRBV6-5	NA	TRBJ1-6	NA	TGTGCCAGCAGGCAGACAGGTGAAAGCTCACCCCTCCACTTT	CASRQTGESSPLHF